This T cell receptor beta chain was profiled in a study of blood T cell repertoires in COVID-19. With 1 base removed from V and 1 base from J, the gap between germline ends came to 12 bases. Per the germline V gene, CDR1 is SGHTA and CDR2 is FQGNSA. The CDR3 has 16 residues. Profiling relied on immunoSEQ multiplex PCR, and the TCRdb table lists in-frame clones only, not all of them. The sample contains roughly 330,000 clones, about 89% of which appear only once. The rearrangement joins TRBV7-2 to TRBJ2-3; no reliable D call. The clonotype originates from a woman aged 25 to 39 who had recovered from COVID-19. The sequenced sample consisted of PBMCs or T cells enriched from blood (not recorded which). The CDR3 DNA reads TGTGCCAGCAGCTTAGACCTTCAAGCTGGCACAGATACGCAGTATTTT. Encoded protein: CASSLDLQAGTDTQYF. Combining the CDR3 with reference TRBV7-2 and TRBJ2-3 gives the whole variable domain GAGVSQSPSNKVTEKGKDVELRCDPISGHTALYWYRQSLGQGLEFLIYFQGNSAPDKSGLPSDRFSAERTGGSVSTLTIQRTQQEDSAVYLCASSLDLQAGTDTQYFGPGTRLTVL.